Listed here are 21 T cell receptor beta chains from one sample, sequenced in a study of T cell responses to AZD1222 COVID-19 vaccine. Data came from immunoSEQ multiplex PCR; TCRdb stores just in-frame clones and leaves some out. The sample lists under 250,000 clones, 85% to 95% occurring once. Sample: peripheral blood, taken on day 0 of MenACWY control vaccination. The receptors derive from an adult in good health.

This clone appeared once. J is TRBJ1-1 and V is TRBV6-5; perhaps TRBD1 as D (5 bases). The CDR3 covers 16 residues. The germline gives CDR1 MNHEY, CDR2 SVGAGI. V lost 4 bases and J lost 1, with 16 bases in between. The chain's CDR3 is CASSSGTVEKNTEAFF. The CDR3 DNA is TGTGCCAGCAGTTCGGGGACGGTCGAAAAGAACACTGAAGCTTTCTTT.

The table lists this clone with a count of one. V usage is TRBV9 and J usage is TRBJ2-7; tentatively, D is TRBD2 (6 bases). CDR1 SGDLS and CDR2 YYNGEE come from the germline V gene. V lost 0 bases and J 4 bases, leaving 11 bases between the germline ends. The CDR3 runs 14 residues. The CDR3 DNA reads as TGTGCCAGCAGCGTAGAGCCAGGGACTTACGAGCAGTACTTC. Its translation: CASSVEPGTYEQYF.

V usage is TRBV12-3 or TRBV12-4 and J usage is TRBJ1-5, with 7 bases that match TRBD1. The length of the CDR3 is 13 residues. V lost 6 bases and J lost 9; bases outside the gene matches: 8. In nucleotides, the CDR3 is TGTGCCAGCAGGTATTCCGGGACAGTGCCCCAGCATTTT. As protein: CASRYSGTVPQHF.

This chain uses TRBV21-1 with TRBJ1-2; the DNA was not compared with TRBD1, the D call given in the table. TRBV21-1 is shown as a pseudogene. This CDR3 has 17 residues. The CDR3 DNA reads TGTGCCAGCAGCAAAGATTTCAGGGCAGGGGGCACCTATGGCTACACCTTC. It translates to CASSKDFRAGGTYGYTF.

CDR3: CASSPNVQSEAFF. In DNA, the CDR3 is TGTGCCAGCTCACCAAACGTCCAGTCCGAAGCTTTCTTT. This chain uses TRBV18 with TRBJ1-1; unclear D gene. Trimming cost V 2 bases and J 8 bases, with 12 bases left between them. The CDR3 loop spans 13 amino acids. Germline CDR1 KGHSH, CDR2 LQKENI.

The J gene is TRBJ1-3, the V gene TRBV6-6; 12 nucleotides line up with TRBD1. Germline CDR1 and CDR2: MNHNY and SVGAGI (reference sequence). This CDR3 spans 18 amino acids. J gave up 8 bases and V 5 bases, and 16 bases lay outside the gene matches. The DNA of the CDR3 is TGTGCCAGCAGTCTTGCGGTTTTGGGACAGGGGGCTGCAGACACCATATATTTT. The encoded protein is CASSLAVLGQGAADTIYF.

This clone was counted a single time. V usage is TRBV19 and J usage is TRBJ1-5, with 7 bases matching TRBD1. In germline, CDR1 is LNHDA, CDR2 SQIVND (reference sequence). The CDR3 runs to 13 residues. V was clipped by 10 bases and J by 6 bases; unmatched bases: 9. CDR3 in amino acids: CATADRASQPQHF. CDR3 in DNA: TGTGCCACCGCCGACAGGGCCTCTCAGCCCCAGCATTTT.

The J gene is TRBJ1-1, the V gene TRBV6-5, with TRBD1 as a possible D gene (6 bases). This CDR3 has 16 residues. V shed 0 bases and J shed 11 bases, with 22 bases lying between them. The germline V gene has CDR1 MNHEY and CDR2 SVGAGI. The CDR3 bases are TGTGCCAGCAGTTACTCTTCCGACTGGGGCGTGAGGGGGGCTTTCTTT. This translates into CASSYSSDWGVRGAFF.

In this sample, this clone turned up once. This rearrangement joins TRBV18 to TRBJ1-1, with a possible D match to TRBD1 (6 bases). Germline values: CDR1 KGHSH, CDR2 LQKENI. The CDR3 is made up of 15 amino acids. V was clipped by 2 bases and J by 4 bases, with 14 bases between them. Here the CDR3 reads CASSPGGGLSTEAFF. The CDR3 DNA reads TGTGCCAGCTCACCAGGTGGGGGGCTGAGCACTGAAGCTTTCTTT.

This chain connects TRBV27 to TRBJ1-1; 7 bases are shared with TRBD1. Germline CDR1 MNHEY, CDR2 SMNVEV (reference sequence). The length of the CDR3 is 14 residues. Trimming removed 7 bases from V and 1 base from J; junction bases left unmatched: 6. Here the CDR3 reads CASKGRQGNTEAFF. The CDR3 DNA reads TGTGCCAGCAAGGGAAGACAGGGGAACACTGAAGCTTTCTTT.

The V call is TRBV2, the J call TRBJ2-3, with D unclear. Germline CDR1 is SNHLY and CDR2 is FYNNEI. The V end lost 3 bases, the J end lost 3 bases, and 10 bases lay between the germline ends. There are 14 residues in the CDR3. The CDR3 reads CASSEARPTDTQYF. In DNA, the CDR3 is TGTGCCAGCAGTGAGGCTAGACCTACAGATACGCAGTATTTT. The whole variable domain, remainder taken from reference TRBV2 and TRBJ2-3, is EPEVTQTPSHQVTQMGQEVILRCVPISNHLYFYWYRQILGQKVEFLVSFYNNEISEKSEIFDDQFSVERPDGSNFTLKIRSTKLEDSAMYFCASSEARPTDTQYFGPGTRLTVL.

This chain uses TRBV20-1 with TRBJ2-7; D is unresolved. The CDR3 has 10 amino acids. V lost 5 bases, J lost 5 bases, and 7 bases lay in between. CDR1 DFQATT and CDR2 SNEGSKA come from the germline V gene (reference sequence). The DNA for the CDR3 is TGCAGTGCTCAGGACCACGAGCAGTACTTC. The encoded protein is CSAQDHEQYF.

A single count supports this clone. This chain uses TRBV11-2 with TRBJ2-1; D not resolved. CDR1 is SGHAT and CDR2 is FQNNGV in the germline V gene. The CDR3 runs 16 residues. With 5 bases removed from V and 0 bases from J, the gap between germline ends came to 14 bases. Here the CDR3 reads CASSPHIGLSYNEQFF. The CDR3 nucleotides are TGTGCCAGCAGCCCCCACATAGGTCTCTCCTACAATGAGCAGTTCTTC.

The CDR3 region has the DNA TGTGCCAGCAGTTTACCAGTCAATCAGCCCCAGCATTTT. Translating gives CASSLPVNQPQHF. This chain uses TRBV12-3 or TRBV12-4 with TRBJ1-5; D is undetermined. This CDR3 spans 13 amino acids. Trimming removed 2 bases from V and 3 bases from J, with 5 bases in between.

The chain joins TRBV6-2 or TRBV6-3 to TRBJ2-6; 8 positions match TRBD1. Germline CDR1 reads MNHEY; CDR2 reads SVGEGT. The CDR3 is 18 amino acids. V was pared by 1 base and J by 4 bases, with 9 bases of the junction left unmatched. CDR3 sequence: CASSYYGTGFSGANVLTF. CDR3 nucleotide sequence: TGTGCCAGCAGTTACTACGGGACAGGTTTCTCGGGGGCCAACGTCCTGACTTTC.

The chain joins TRBV6-4 to TRBJ2-2, with D perhaps assigned TRBD1 or TRBD2 (6 bases each). Per the germline V gene, CDR1 is MRHNA and CDR2 is SNTAGT. V dropped 6 bases and J dropped 4 bases, with 12 bases sitting between them. This CDR3 comprises 14 residues. Here the CDR3 reads CASSREGGTGELFF. The CDR3 DNA reads TGTGCCAGCAGCCGAGAGGGGGGCACCGGGGAGCTGTTTTTT.

J is TRBJ1-1 and V is TRBV3-1 (or the pseudogene TRBV3-2); possibly TRBD1 for D (5 bases). Trimming left V 5 bases short and J 10 bases short, with 14 bases between. The CDR3 covers 12 residues. The V gene's germline CDR1 is LGHDT and CDR2 YNNKEL (reference sequence). The CDR3 reads CASSARPGAAFF. CDR3 nucleotides: TGTGCCAGCAGCGCCCGACCCGGGGCAGCTTTCTTT.

This sequence joins TRBV7-3 and TRBJ1-1, with D possibly TRBD1 on 6 matching bases. Trimming cost V 5 bases and J 4 bases, with 14 bases left between them. This CDR3 contains 14 residues. CDR1 and CDR2 (germline): SGHTA, FQGTGA. The CDR3 nucleotides read TGTGCCAGCAGCAGGGGGGATGTTGGCACTGAAGCTTTCTTT. Amino acids: CASSRGDVGTEAFF. Looking up the rest from reference TRBV7-3 and TRBJ1-1 gives the full variable domain: GAGVSQTPSNKVTEKGKYVELRCDPISGHTALYWYRQSLGQGPEFLIYFQGTGAADDSGLPNDRFFAVRPEGSVSTLKIQRTERGDSAVYLCASSRGDVGTEAFFGQGTRLTVV.

The gene calls are TRBV11-1 and TRBJ1-1; D not certain. V lost 1 base and J 7 bases, leaving 10 bases between the germline ends. The CDR3 is made up of 13 amino acids. Germline V gives CDR1 SGHAT, CDR2 FQDESV (reference sequence). CDR3 loop: CASSLGGWGEAFF. The CDR3 DNA follows: TGTGCCAGCAGCTTAGGGGGATGGGGTGAAGCTTTCTTT.

The chain uses TRBV7-9 and TRBJ2-1; unclear D gene. Germline values: CDR1 SEHNR, CDR2 FQNEAQ (reference sequence). V lost 1 base and J 9 bases, leaving 7 bases between the germline ends. The CDR3 runs 12 residues. The CDR3 DNA reads as TGTGCCAGCAGCTTAGAGAGAGGTGAGCAGTTCTTC. Its protein is CASSLERGEQFF.

The chain joins TRBV19 to TRBJ1-6; TRBD1 aligns across 8 bases. The J segment lost 3 bases and the V segment lost 5 bases, leaving 9 bases of the junction unmatched. Germline V gene lookup returns CDR1 LNHDA and CDR2 SQIVND (reference sequence). CDR3 length equals 17 residues. CDR3 in amino acids: CASSADNTGGYNSPLHF. CDR3 coding DNA: TGTGCCAGTAGTGCAGATAACACAGGGGGCTATAATTCACCCCTCCACTTT.